Listed below are T cell receptor beta chains from one sample, sequenced in a study of blood T cell repertoires in COVID-19. Profiling relied on immunoSEQ multiplex PCR, and the TCRdb table lists in-frame clones only, not all of them. The sample contains about 240,000 clones, about 85% of which appear only once. The sequencing sample was made of peripheral blood. Receptor source: a woman aged 55 to 70 with active or convalescent COVID-19. Both conserved end residues are trimmed from each CDR3. The listing skips clone size in some rows; elsewhere it reads once, few, many or a size class.

v_gene	abundance	j_gene	len	CDR3aa
TRBV4-1	.	TRBJ1-1	13	ASSQEPRVNTEAF
TRBV6-5	.	TRBJ1-2	12	ASRRDSINYGYT
TRBV7-9	.	TRBJ1-1	15	ASSLRGRQGAYAEAF
TRBV5-1	.	TRBJ2-3	13	ASSLAVRGSDTQY
TRBV11-2	.	TRBJ2-3	13	ASGLLAASTDTQY
TRBV10-1	.	TRBJ2-1	13	ASSESTSFWGEQF
TRBV20-1	.	TRBJ1-2	10	SATDTNYGYT
TRBV9	once	TRBJ2-6	16	ASSASRDRVAGANVLT
TRBV27	.	TRBJ2-7	11	ASSFIWGAEQY
TRBV12-3/TRBV12-4	.	TRBJ2-5	11	ASTLGGQETQY
TRBV2	.	TRBJ2-3	9	ASRSAYTQY
TRBV19	few	TRBJ1-1	13	ASYRVGEVNTEAF
TRBV3-1/TRBV3-2	.	TRBJ1-1	12	ASSSGHSNTEAF
TRBV7-6	few	TRBJ2-1	13	ASSLGAGFGNEQF
TRBV5-6	.	TRBJ1-3	15	ASSLAGGAPPGNTIY
TRBV6-5	.	TRBJ1-2	14	ASSYSGTGFTYGYT
TRBV30	.	TRBJ2-1	13	AWSTGLLSYNEQF
TRBV6-5	.	TRBJ1-5	12	ASSYGTGNQPQH
TRBV29-1	.	TRBJ2-2	10	SVGQGAGELF
TRBV11-1	.	TRBJ2-3	13	ASSADRVSTDTQY
TRBV5-1	.	TRBJ2-7	13	ASSLEASDYYEQY
TRBV5-1	.	TRBJ1-2	13	ASSPANAQVYGYT
TRBV19	.	TRBJ1-2	12	ASGLSGDDYGYT
TRBV6-1	.	TRBJ1-5	11	ASSEERDQPQH
TRBV12-3/TRBV12-4	.	TRBJ2-5	11	ASSLLREETQY
TRBV5-1	.	TRBJ1-6	11	ASSPTGNSPLH
TRBV19	once	TRBJ2-1	12	ASSKRGAYNEQF
TRBV28	.	TRBJ2-1	13	ASSSRTGIVNEQF
TRBV19	.	TRBJ1-5	12	ASSSRGSNQPQH
TRBV6-5	few	TRBJ2-5	11	ASSLQGQETQY
TRBV12-2	.	TRBJ2-7	11	ASRSGLRYEQY
TRBV5-1	once	TRBJ2-1	13	ASSPGQGTYNEQF
TRBV5-4	.	TRBJ1-2	11	ASSPDRAYGYT
TRBV6-5	.	TRBJ1-1	12	ASRMGQGVSSTF
TRBV9	.	TRBJ1-1	13	ASSLRDTGNTEAF
TRBV4-1	few	TRBJ2-3	14	ASSHPLEGAIDTQY
TRBV7-3	.	TRBJ2-1	12	ASRSIAGGDEQF
TRBV27	once	TRBJ2-2	14	ASSFRALANTGELF
TRBV6-5	.	TRBJ2-5	11	ASGQQGPETQY
TRBV7-9	few	TRBJ1-1	11	ASSSWAEVEAF
TRBV11-2	.	TRBJ1-3	16	ASSSRVAGALTGNTIY
TRBV9	.	TRBJ2-7	11	ASSALDRVEQY
TRBV14	.	TRBJ2-3	12	ASSQSLSTDTQY
TRBV7-9	.	TRBJ2-1	12	ASSAGGAYNEQF
TRBV7-3	.	TRBJ1-3	16	ASSLGPPGVGSGNTIY
TRBV29-1	.	TRBJ2-1	11	SVGGTVYNEQF
TRBV3-1/TRBV3-2	.	TRBJ2-5	10	ASSLSRETQY
TRBV19	.	TRBJ1-2	11	ASSIQGMSGYT
TRBV7-9	.	TRBJ2-1	14	ASSLGAGVVVDEQF
TRBV7-9	.	TRBJ1-5	11	ASSFVGDQPQH